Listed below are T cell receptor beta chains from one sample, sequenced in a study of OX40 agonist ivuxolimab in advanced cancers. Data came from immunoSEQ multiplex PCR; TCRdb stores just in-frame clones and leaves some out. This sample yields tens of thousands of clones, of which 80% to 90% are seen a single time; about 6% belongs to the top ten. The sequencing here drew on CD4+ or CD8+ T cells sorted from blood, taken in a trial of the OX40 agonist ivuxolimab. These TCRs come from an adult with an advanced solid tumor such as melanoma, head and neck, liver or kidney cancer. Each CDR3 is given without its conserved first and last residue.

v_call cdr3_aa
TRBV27 ASSLLQGTGISYNEQF
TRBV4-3 ASSQDYSQINTEAF
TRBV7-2 ASSQLAGGPNEQF
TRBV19 ASSKSPGQGTYEQY
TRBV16 ASSPREGRENYGYT
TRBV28 ASSLFPSSYEQY
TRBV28 ASSLGTGDTGELF
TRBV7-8 ASRAGEGETQY
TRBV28 ASSYPGDGQPQH
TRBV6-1 ASSPLPPADTQY
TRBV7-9 ASTSPGRSFDGYT
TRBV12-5 ASGRAGDRGNEKLF
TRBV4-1 ASSLVAGRNQPQH
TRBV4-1 ASSQGTGGTSGYT
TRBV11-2 ATKGFSYEQY
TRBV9 ASSTTGGDVDNYGYT